The 8 T cell receptor beta chains in this list originate from one sample, sequenced in a study of human T cells and chemical hapten exposure. TCRdb fed the RACE reads into MiXCR, producing one record per CDR3 protein. The top ten clones hold 3.2% of a sample with 95,000 or so distinct CDR3 sequences, approximately 10% of them seen once. Noted time point: patch test 2, 6 weeks after DPC sensitization. Treatment given: therapeutic diphenylcyclopropenone sensitization with weekly scalp DPC. The sample here was whole blood, taken in connection with sensitization to the hapten diphenylcyclopropenone (DPC). The receptors originated from a woman between 35 and 50 years old with alopecia areata. Some clones in this sample may be carry-over from other donors' samples.

In its sample, this clonotype was seen many times. The chain employs TRBV13 and TRBJ2-3; TRBD1 matches at 10 bases. The CDR3 is 17 residues long. The germline V gene has CDR1 PRHDT and CDR2 FYEKMQ (reference sequence). Trimming took 0 bases from V and 2 from J; bases not matched to a gene: 5. The CDR3 sequence is CASSLGRDRGFTDTQYF. CDR3 coding DNA: TGTGCCAGCAGCTTAGGGCGGGACAGGGGATTCACAGATACGCAGTATTTT. Drawing the rest from reference TRBV13 and TRBJ2-3, the complete variable domain is AAGVIQSPRHLIKEKRETATLKCYPIPRHDTVYWYQQGPGQDPQFLISFYEKMQSDKGSIPDRFSAQQFSDYHSELNMSSLELGDSALYFCASSLGRDRGFTDTQYFGPGTRLTVL.

The chain is built from TRBV19 and TRBJ2-2, with TRBD1 identical over 8 bases. After removal of 5 bases from V and 4 bases from J, the junction contained 9 bases not matched to a gene. The CDR3 extends over 16 amino acids. Per the germline V gene, CDR1 is LNHDA and CDR2 is SQIVND (reference sequence). CDR3 protein: CASSHPTGGFTGELFF. The CDR3 DNA is TGTGCCAGTAGTCACCCTACAGGGGGGTTCACCGGGGAGCTGTTTTTT.

In this sample, this clonotype turned up a few times. The genes are TRBV2 and TRBJ2-7; a possible D gene is TRBD2 (6 bases). With 11 bases removed from V and 7 bases from J, the gap between germline ends came to 21 bases. Germline lookup yields CDR1 SNHLY and CDR2 FYNNEI. This CDR3 spans 13 amino acids. CDR3 coding DNA: TGTGCCGGCGCCGGGACTCACTCTCGAGAGCAGTACTTC. Residues: CAGAGTHSREQYF.

In this sample, this clonotype turned up a few times. The CDR3 protein is CASSVDRNHNQPQHF. In DNA, the CDR3 is TGTGCCAGCAGTGTCGACAGGAACCACAATCAGCCCCAGCATTTT. The rearrangement links TRBV6-5 to TRBJ1-5; TRBD1 might be the D (6 bases). Germline V gene lookup returns CDR1 MNHEY and CDR2 SVGAGI. The length of the CDR3 is 15 residues. V lost 5 bases and J 3 bases, leaving 14 bases between the germline ends.

This clonotype came up a few times. The chain links TRBV7-7 to TRBJ2-1, with 11 positions matching TRBD1. Trimming took 5 bases from V and 3 from J; bases not matched to a gene: 12. Germline CDR1 reads SSHAT; CDR2 reads FNYEAQ (reference sequence). This CDR3 comprises 18 residues. CDR3 coding DNA: TGTGCCAGCAGCCAGGGGTTGGACAGGGGGCTTAGCTACAATGAGCAGTTCTTC. This gives the protein CASSQGLDRGLSYNEQFF.

This clonotype occurred many times. V gene TRBV4-3 combines with J gene TRBJ2-2, with 7 positions matching TRBD2. With V trimmed by 2 bases and J by 0 bases, 9 bases remained unmatched. The CDR3 consists of 18 residues. CDR1 is LGHNA and CDR2 is YSLEER in the germline V gene. The CDR3 coding sequence is TGCGCCAGCAGCCAAACGGCTAGCGGAAGCGCGAACACCGGGGAGCTGTTTTTT. Translation gives CASSQTASGSANTGELFF.

At least ten counts were recorded for this clonotype. The gene calls are TRBV18 and TRBJ1-5; D gene unclear. The germline CDR1 and CDR2 sequences are KGHSH and LQKENI. The CDR3 consists of 14 residues. Trimming removed 3 bases from V and 0 bases from J, with 6 bases in between. The CDR3 DNA is TGTGCCAGCTCACCCGGGCCTAGCAATCAGCCCCAGCATTTT. Translating it yields CASSPGPSNQPQHF.

This clonotype was counted between two and nine times. The gene calls are TRBV2 and TRBJ2-5; 9 bases align to TRBD1. This CDR3 has 15 residues. Germline CDR1 reads SNHLY; CDR2 reads FYNNEI. V shed 3 bases and J 5 bases; nucleotides not matched to a gene: 7. The CDR3 nucleotides are TGTGCCAGCAGTGAGAAACAGGGGGCGAGGGAGACCCAGTACTTC. Amino acid sequence: CASSEKQGARETQYF.